This TCR beta chain stems from a study of T-cell reconstitution after alpha-beta-depleted transplantation in children. This CDR3 contains 15 residues. Between the trimmed V and J ends, which lost 0 bases and 7 bases, there was a span of 16 bases. Germline CDR1 and CDR2: SGDLS and YYNGEE. Unique molecular identifiers featured in how the TCRbeta library was prepared. TCRdb used MiXCR to reprocess the PCR reads, holding one entry per CDR3 protein. The table includes around 530,000 distinct CDR3 sequences, about 31% detected once. The TCR was taken from a human donor who donated a stem cell graft to a child with aplastic anemia. Specimen: PBMCs from the stem cell graft donor, collected from the stem cell graft. The gene calls are TRBV9 and TRBJ1-2; TRBD1 is a possible D gene (6 bases). CDR3 sequence reads: CASSVEPARGGGYTF. The CDR3 DNA is TGTGCCAGCAGCGTAGAACCGGCCAGGGGAGGTGGCTACACCTTC.